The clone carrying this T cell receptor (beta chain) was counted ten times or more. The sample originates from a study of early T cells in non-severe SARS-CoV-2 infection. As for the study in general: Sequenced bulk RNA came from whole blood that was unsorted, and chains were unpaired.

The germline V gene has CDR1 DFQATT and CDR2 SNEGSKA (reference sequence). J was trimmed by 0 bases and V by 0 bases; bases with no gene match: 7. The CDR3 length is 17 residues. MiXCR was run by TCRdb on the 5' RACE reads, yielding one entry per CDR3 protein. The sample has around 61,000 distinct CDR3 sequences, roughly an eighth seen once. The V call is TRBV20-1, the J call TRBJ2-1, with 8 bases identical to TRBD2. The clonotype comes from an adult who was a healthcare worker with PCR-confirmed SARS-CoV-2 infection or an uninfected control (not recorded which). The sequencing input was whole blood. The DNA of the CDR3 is TGCAGTGCTAGAGATCGGCATAGCGGGGCCTCCTACAATGAGCAGTTCTTC. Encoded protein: CSARDRHSGASYNEQFF.